Each of the 7 T cell receptor beta chains below was sequenced from the same sample in a study of CD8+CD57+ T cells in acquired aplastic anemia. Researchers used genomic DNA as the template to profile TCR beta VDJ and CDR3. TCRdb fed the reads into MiXCR, producing one record per CDR3 protein. The table includes some 98,000 distinct CDR3 sequences, around 62% detected once. All patients picked for sequencing had shown, by flow cytometry, an expansion of CD8+CD57+ cells. Sequenced input: sorted CD4+, CD8+, or CD8+CD57+ T cells (not recorded which) from PBMCs. The source is a human donor with aplastic anemia.

This clonotype was seen a few times. This chain joins TRBV9 and TRBJ2-3; no clear D. Trimming took 2 bases from V and 4 from J, leaving 2 bases between them. The germline V gene has CDR1 SGDLS and CDR2 YYNGEE. The CDR3 covers 11 residues. The CDR3 nucleotides are TGTGCCAGCAGCGTGGCAGATACGCAGTATTTT. Amino acid sequence: CASSVADTQYF.

This clonotype was seen ten or more times. The CDR3 region has the DNA TGTGCCAGCAGCGAGGACTACAATGAGCAGTTCTTC. It codes for CASSEDYNEQFF. The chain links TRBV13 to TRBJ2-1; no reliable D call. V lost 5 bases to trimming and J lost 3 bases, with 5 bases between them. The CDR3 spans 12 residues. Per germline, CDR1 PRHDT and CDR2 FYEKMQ (reference sequence).

This clonotype was seen only once. The rearrangement uses TRBV19 and TRBJ2-7, with 9 bases matching TRBD1. Germline V gives CDR1 LNHDA, CDR2 SQIVND (reference sequence). CDR3 length: 13 residues. The junction had 4 bases not matched to a gene; V was cut back by 5 bases and J by 5 bases. CDR3 nucleotide sequence: TGTGCCAGTAGTGTCGGACAGGGGAACGAGCAGTACTTC. It translates to CASSVGQGNEQYF.

In nucleotides, the CDR3 is TGTGCCAGCAGTTACGGAGGCAGGGATTGGAGCTACGAGCAGTACTTC. It yields the protein CASSYGGRDWSYEQYF. This chain joins TRBV6-5 and TRBJ2-7; D may correspond to TRBD1 or TRBD2 (5 bases each). V lost 2 bases and J lost 3, with 17 bases in between. This CDR3 is built from 16 residues. Germline V gene data show CDR1 as MNHEY and CDR2 as SVGAGI.

This sequence joins TRBV29-1 and TRBJ1-5; 8 nucleotides agree with TRBD1. Trimming removed 5 bases from V and 4 bases from J; junction bases left unmatched: 7. CDR1 and CDR2 from the germline V gene are SQVTM and ANQGSEA. The CDR3 extends over 14 amino acids. CDR3: CSVQEDRENQPQHF. The DNA of the CDR3 is TGCAGCGTTCAGGAGGACAGGGAAAATCAGCCCCAGCATTTT.

The genes are TRBV29-1 and TRBJ1-5, with unresolved D. The CDR3 covers 13 residues. Trimming took 4 bases from V and 3 from J, leaving 10 bases between them. Germline CDR1 SQVTM, CDR2 ANQGSEA. The CDR3 DNA reads as TGCAGCGTTGTTTTTAATCTCAATCAGCCCCAGCATTTT. Amino acid sequence: CSVVFNLNQPQHF.

This clonotype was detected only a few times. The chain couples TRBV2 to TRBJ2-7, with 8 bases matching TRBD1. From germline, CDR1 is SNHLY and CDR2 FYNNEI. The CDR3 length is 12 residues. V shed 7 bases, J shed 7 bases, and the junction held 6 bases outside the gene matches. The CDR3 is CASTSGTGEQYF. CDR3 nucleotides: TGTGCCAGCACCTCCGGGACAGGTGAGCAGTACTTC. Based on the CDR3 plus reference TRBV2 and TRBJ2-7, the full variable domain is EPEVTQTPSHQVTQMGQEVILRCVPISNHLYFYWYRQILGQKVEFLVSFYNNEISEKSEIFDDQFSVERPDGSNFTLKIRSTKLEDSAMYFCASTSGTGEQYFGPGTRLTVT.